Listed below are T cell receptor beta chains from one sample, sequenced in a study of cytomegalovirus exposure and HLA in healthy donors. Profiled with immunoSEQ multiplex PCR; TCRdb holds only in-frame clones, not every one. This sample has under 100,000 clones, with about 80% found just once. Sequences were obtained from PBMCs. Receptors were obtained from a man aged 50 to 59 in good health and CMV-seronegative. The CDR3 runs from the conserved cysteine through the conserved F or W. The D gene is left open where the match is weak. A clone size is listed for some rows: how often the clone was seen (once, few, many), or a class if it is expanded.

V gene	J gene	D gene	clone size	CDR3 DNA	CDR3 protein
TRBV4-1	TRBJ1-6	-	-	TGCGCCAGCAGCCAAGATCGGACAGATAATTCACCCCTCCACTTT	CASSQDRTDNSPLHF
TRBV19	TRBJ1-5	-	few	TGTGCCAGTAGTTTACAGGGATATCAGCCCCAGCATTTT	CASSLQGYQPQHF
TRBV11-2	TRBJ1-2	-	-	TGTGCCAGCAGCCCTAGCTTTATACGCACCTATGGCTACACCTTC	CASSPSFIRTYGYTF
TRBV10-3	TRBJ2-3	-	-	TGTGCCATCAGTGAGTCGATAGTACCTGGGGCTGATACGCAGTATTTT	CAISESIVPGADTQYF
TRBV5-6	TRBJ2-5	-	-	TGTGCCAGCAGCTATAATCCAGAGACCCAGTACTTC	CASSYNPETQYF
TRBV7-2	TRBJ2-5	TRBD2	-	TGTGCCAGCAGCTCAGCGGGCGGGGGGACCCAGTACTTC	CASSSAGGGTQYF
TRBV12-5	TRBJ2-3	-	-	TGTGCTAGTGGTGAGCCCCAGTATTTT	CASGEPQYF
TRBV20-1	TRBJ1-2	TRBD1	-	TGCAGTGCCCGGGACAGGGGGCACGAGATCTTC	CSARDRGHEIF
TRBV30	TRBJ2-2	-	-	TGTGCCTGGAGTGTACGGGGGGCGCGAAGATTGGTGGAGCTGTTTTTT	CAWSVRGARRLVELFF
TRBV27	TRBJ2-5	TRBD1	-	TGTGCCAGCAGTTTAAGGGACAGGGGGCTAGGGGAGACCCAGTACTTC	CASSLRDRGLGETQYF
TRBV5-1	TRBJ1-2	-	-	TGCGCCAGCAAGGACAGTTCTAACTATGGCTACACCTTC	CASKDSSNYGYTF
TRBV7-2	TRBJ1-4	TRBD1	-	TGTGCCAGCAGCCCACAGGCAGGGGGAGATGAAAAACTGTTTTTT	CASSPQAGGDEKLFF
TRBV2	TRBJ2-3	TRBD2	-	TGTGCCAGTTCGCGGGGGGGCGCGGAAGATACGCAGTATTTT	CASSRGGAEDTQYF
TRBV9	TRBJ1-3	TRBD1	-	TGTGCCAGCAGCGTGGGCCAGGGGGCTGGAAACACCATATATTTT	CASSVGQGAGNTIYF
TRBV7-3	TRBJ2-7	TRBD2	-	TGTGCCAGCAGCTTAACGCTAGCGGGGCGTCAGTACTACGAGCAGTACTTC	CASSLTLAGRQYYEQYF
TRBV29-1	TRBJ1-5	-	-	TGCAGCGCTCAGGGCAGCAATCAGCCCCAGCATTTT	CSAQGSNQPQHF
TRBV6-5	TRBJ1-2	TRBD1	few	TGTGCCAGCAGTTACTGGACAGGGGGAGGCTACACCTTC	CASSYWTGGGYTF
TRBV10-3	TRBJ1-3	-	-	TGTGCCATCAGTGAGTCAGGGGCTGGGAGGAACACCATATATTTT	CAISESGAGRNTIYF
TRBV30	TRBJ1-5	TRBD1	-	TGTGCCTGGGCCTCGGGACAGGGGGCCTTTCAGCCCCAGCATTTT	CAWASGQGAFQPQHF
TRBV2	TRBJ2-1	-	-	TGTGCCAGCAGGTCGGACTACGGGGTCTACAATGAGCAGTTCTTC	CASRSDYGVYNEQFF
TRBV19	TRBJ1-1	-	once	TGTGCCAGTTGGGCCCCAGGGTCCACTGAAGCTTTCTTT	CASWAPGSTEAFF
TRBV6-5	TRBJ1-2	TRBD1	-	TGTGCCAGCAGTCTCGACAGGGATGGCTATGGCTACACCTTC	CASSLDRDGYGYTF
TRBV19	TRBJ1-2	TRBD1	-	TGTGCCAGCAATACCGACAGGGGCAAATATGGCTACACCTTC	CASNTDRGKYGYTF
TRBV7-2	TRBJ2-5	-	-	TGTGCCAGCAGCTTAATGCGGGGCCAAGAGACCCAGTACTTC	CASSLMRGQETQYF
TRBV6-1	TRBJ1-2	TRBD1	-	TGTGCCAGCTCCAAGACAGGGGACCTAGAAGGCTACACCTTC	CASSKTGDLEGYTF
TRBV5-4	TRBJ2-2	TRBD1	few	TGTGCCAGCAGCTTTTCCCGGGACAGCCAGAACACCGGGGAGCTGTTTTTT	CASSFSRDSQNTGELFF
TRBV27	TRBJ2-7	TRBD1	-	TGTGCCAGCAGTCCCGGACCTGACAGGGCGACTTACTTC	CASSPGPDRATYF
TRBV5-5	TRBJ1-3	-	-	TGTGCCAGCAGCTTGGGGCTCAGTACCTCTGGAAACACCATATATTTT	CASSLGLSTSGNTIYF